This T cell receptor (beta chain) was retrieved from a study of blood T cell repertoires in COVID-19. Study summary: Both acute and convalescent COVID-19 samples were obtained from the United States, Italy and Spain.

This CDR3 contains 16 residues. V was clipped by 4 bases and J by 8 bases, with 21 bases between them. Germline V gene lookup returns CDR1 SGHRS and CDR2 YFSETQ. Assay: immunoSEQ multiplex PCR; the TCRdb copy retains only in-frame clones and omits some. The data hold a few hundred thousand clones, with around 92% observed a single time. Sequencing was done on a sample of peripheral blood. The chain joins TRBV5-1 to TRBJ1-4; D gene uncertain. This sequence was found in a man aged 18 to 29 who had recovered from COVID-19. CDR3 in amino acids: CASSRKEVSPEEKLFF. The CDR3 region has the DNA TGCGCCAGCAGCAGAAAGGAGGTCAGCCCAGAGGAAAAACTGTTTTTT.